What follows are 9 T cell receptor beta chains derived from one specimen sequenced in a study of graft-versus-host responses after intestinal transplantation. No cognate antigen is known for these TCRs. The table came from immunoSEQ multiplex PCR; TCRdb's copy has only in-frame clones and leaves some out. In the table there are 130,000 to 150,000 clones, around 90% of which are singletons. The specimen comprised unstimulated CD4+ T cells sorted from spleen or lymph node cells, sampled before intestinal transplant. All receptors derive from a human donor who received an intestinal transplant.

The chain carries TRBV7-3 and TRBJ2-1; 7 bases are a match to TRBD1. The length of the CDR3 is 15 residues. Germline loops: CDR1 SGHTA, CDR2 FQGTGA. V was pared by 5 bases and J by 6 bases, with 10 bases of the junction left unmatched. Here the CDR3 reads CASSSRQGEGNEQFF. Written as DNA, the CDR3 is TGTGCCAGCAGCAGCAGGCAGGGGGAAGGCAATGAGCAGTTCTTC.

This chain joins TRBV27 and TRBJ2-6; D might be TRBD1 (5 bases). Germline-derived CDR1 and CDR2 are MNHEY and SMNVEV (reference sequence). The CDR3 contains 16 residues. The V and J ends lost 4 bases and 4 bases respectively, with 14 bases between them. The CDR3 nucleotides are TGTGCCAGCAGTTGGGGTAGGGGCGCAGGGGCCAACGTCCTGACTTTC. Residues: CASSWGRGAGANVLTF.

CDR3 nucleotides: TGCGCCAGCAGCCCTCTCCGGGACAGAATCTACGAGCAGTACTTC. Translated, it gives CASSPLRDRIYEQYF. V gene TRBV5-1 combines with J gene TRBJ2-7; 7 bases agree with TRBD1. The CDR3 is made up of 15 amino acids. Germline CDR1 reads SGHRS; CDR2 reads YFSETQ. Trimming cost V 4 bases and J 3 bases; bases outside gene matches: 10.

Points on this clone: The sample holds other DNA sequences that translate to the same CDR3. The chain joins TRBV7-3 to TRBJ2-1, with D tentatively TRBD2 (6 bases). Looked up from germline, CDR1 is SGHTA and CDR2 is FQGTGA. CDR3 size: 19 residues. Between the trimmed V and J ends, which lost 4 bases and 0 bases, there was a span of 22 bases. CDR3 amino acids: CASSSIPGLAESSYNEQFF. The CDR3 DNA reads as TGTGCCAGCAGCTCAATACCGGGACTGGCGGAAAGCTCCTACAATGAGCAGTTCTTC.

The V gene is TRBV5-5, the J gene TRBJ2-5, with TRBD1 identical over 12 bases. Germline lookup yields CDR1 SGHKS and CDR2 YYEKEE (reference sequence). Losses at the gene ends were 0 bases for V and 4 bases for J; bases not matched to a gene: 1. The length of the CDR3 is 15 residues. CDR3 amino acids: CASSLGGQGAETQYF. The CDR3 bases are TGTGCCAGCAGCTTGGGGGGACAGGGGGCAGAGACCCAGTACTTC.

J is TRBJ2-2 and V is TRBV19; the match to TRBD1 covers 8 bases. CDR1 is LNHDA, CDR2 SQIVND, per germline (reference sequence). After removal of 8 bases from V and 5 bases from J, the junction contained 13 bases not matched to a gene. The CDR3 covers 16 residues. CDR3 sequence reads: CASGVPGQVTTGELFF. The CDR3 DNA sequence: TGTGCCAGTGGTGTCCCGGGACAGGTCACTACCGGGGAGCTGTTTTTT.

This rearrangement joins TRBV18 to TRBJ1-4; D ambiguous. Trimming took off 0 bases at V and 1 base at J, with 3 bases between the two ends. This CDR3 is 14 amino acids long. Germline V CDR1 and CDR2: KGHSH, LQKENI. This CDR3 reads CASSPPLTNEKLFF. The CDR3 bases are TGTGCCAGCTCACCACCACTAACTAATGAAAAACTGTTTTTT.

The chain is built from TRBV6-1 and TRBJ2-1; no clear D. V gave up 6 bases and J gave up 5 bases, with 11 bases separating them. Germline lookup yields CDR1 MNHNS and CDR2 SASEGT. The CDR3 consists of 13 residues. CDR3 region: CASSSGPHNEQFF. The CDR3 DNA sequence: TGTGCCAGCAGCTCCGGGCCACACAATGAGCAGTTCTTC.

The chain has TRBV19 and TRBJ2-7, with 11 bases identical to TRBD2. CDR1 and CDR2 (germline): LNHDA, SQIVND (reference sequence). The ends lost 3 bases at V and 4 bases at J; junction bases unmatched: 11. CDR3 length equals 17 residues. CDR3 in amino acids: CASSIRPGLAGGYEQYF. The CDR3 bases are TGTGCCAGTAGTATCCGCCCCGGGCTAGCGGGAGGATACGAGCAGTACTTC. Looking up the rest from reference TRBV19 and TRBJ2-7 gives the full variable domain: DGGITQSPKYLFRKEGQNVTLSCEQNLNHDAMYWYRQDPGQGLRLIYYSQIVNDFQKGDIAEGYSVSREKKESFPLTVTSAQKNPTAFYLCASSIRPGLAGGYEQYFGPGTRLTVT.